What follows is one TCR beta chain and its context. The repertoire was sequenced with immunoSEQ multiplex PCR; TCRdb's copy has only in-frame clones and lacks some. The sample yields 380,000 or so clones, 89% seen once. This sample stems from a study of blood T cell repertoires in COVID-19. Trimming left V 0 bases short and J 1 base short, with 9 bases between. Germline CDR1 and CDR2: MDHEN and SYDVKM. This CDR3 spans 15 amino acids. This TCR derives from a middle-aged man with acute or convalescent COVID-19. Material for sequencing was peripheral blood. The chain employs TRBV28 and TRBJ1-1; D not certain. CDR3 residues: CASSLWAERNTEAFF. The DNA for the CDR3 is TGTGCCAGCAGTTTATGGGCCGAGCGGAACACTGAAGCTTTCTTT.